This entry lists 13 T cell receptor beta chains sequenced from one sample in a study of monozygotic twins with inflammatory bowel disease. TCRdb reworked the 5' RACE reads into one entry per CDR3 protein, no DNA. The listing records more than 300,000 distinct CDR3 sequences. Sequencing was done on a sample of blood. All receptors derive from a human donor with ulcerative colitis or Crohn's disease, or a healthy co-twin of an affected twin (not recorded which).

The chain is built from TRBV28 and TRBJ2-3; TCRdb returns TRBD1, unconfirmable since there is no DNA. This CDR3 has 16 amino acids. Germline assignment: CDR1 MDHEN and CDR2 SYDVKM. The CDR3 spells CASSPPGPDYTDTQYF.

The chain couples TRBV5-1 to TRBJ2-1; TCRdb reports TRBD2, a call that lacks DNA to check it against. CDR3 length: 20 residues. Germline V gene sequence: CDR1 SGHRS, CDR2 YFSETQ. CDR3 loop: CASSYREGSGGVTSYNEQFF. The full variable domain, rest sourced from reference TRBV5-1 and TRBJ2-1, is KAGVTQTPRYLIKTRGQQVTLSCSPISGHRSVSWYQQTPGQGLQFLFEYFSETQRNKGNFPGRFSGRQFSNSRSEMNVSTLELGDSALYLCASSYREGSGGVTSYNEQFFGPGTRLTVL.

The gene calls are TRBV30 and TRBJ2-7. Germline V gene lookup returns CDR1 GTSNPN and CDR2 SVGIG (reference sequence). The CDR3 totals 12 residues. CDR3 amino acids: CAWVATADEQYF.

The chain carries TRBV5-1 and TRBJ2-1; TCRdb's D call of TRBD1 is untestable without DNA. From germline, CDR1 is SGHRS and CDR2 YFSETQ. The CDR3 spans 14 residues. CDR3 protein: CASSQTGQGNEQFF.

V usage is TRBV18 and J usage is TRBJ2-7. Germline V CDR1 and CDR2: KGHSH, LQKENI. The CDR3 runs 14 residues. CDR3 protein: CASSPLDNSYEQYF. The whole variable domain, filled in from reference TRBV18 and TRBJ2-7, reads NAGVMQNPRHLVRRRGQEARLRCSPMKGHSHVYWYRQLPEEGLKFMVYLQKENIIDESGMPKERFSAEFPKEGPSILRIQQVVRGDSAAYFCASSPLDNSYEQYFGPGTRLTVT.

The chain is built from TRBV7-2 and TRBJ2-7. Germline values: CDR1 SGHTA, CDR2 FQGNSA. The length of the CDR3 is 15 residues. The CDR3 sequence is CASSAVHRGSYEQYF.

The chain recombines TRBV20-1 with TRBJ2-7; TCRdb reports TRBD1, a call that lacks DNA to check it against. The CDR3 contains 15 residues. From germline, CDR1 is DFQATT and CDR2 SNEGSKA (reference sequence). CDR3 residues: CSALKLDSPAPEQYF.

The CDR3 sequence: CASSVGGQGKRTQYF. The chain joins TRBV9 to TRBJ2-5; there is no DNA to check the TCRdb D call of TRBD1. The CDR3 has 15 residues. Germline lookup yields CDR1 SGDLS and CDR2 YYNGEE.

This chain links TRBV12-3 or TRBV12-4 with TRBJ1-2. This CDR3 comprises 12 residues. CDR3 sequence: CASSLHGYGYTF.

The genes are TRBV20-1 and TRBJ1-2; checking the TCRdb D call of TRBD1 is not possible without DNA. There are 15 residues in the CDR3. Germline V CDR1 and CDR2: DFQATT, SNEGSKA (reference sequence). The CDR3: CSARDWGGQDYGYTF.

The V and J genes are TRBV5-1 and TRBJ2-2; lacking DNA, the TRBD1 call made by TCRdb goes unchecked. Germline V gives CDR1 SGHRS, CDR2 YFSETQ. This CDR3 contains 15 residues. The CDR3 here is CASRPRTGSVGELFF.

V and J are TRBV12-3 or TRBV12-4 and TRBJ1-5; the D gene TCRdb calls, TRBD1, cannot be checked with no DNA. The CDR3 loop spans 13 amino acids. This CDR3 reads CATQGQGNQPQHF.

V usage is TRBV7-9 and J usage is TRBJ1-1; TCRdb outputs TRBD1, but without DNA this stays unchecked. The CDR3 loop spans 15 amino acids. In germline, CDR1 is SEHNR, CDR2 FQNEAQ (reference sequence). CDR3 sequence reads: CASSSRDSRNTEAFF.